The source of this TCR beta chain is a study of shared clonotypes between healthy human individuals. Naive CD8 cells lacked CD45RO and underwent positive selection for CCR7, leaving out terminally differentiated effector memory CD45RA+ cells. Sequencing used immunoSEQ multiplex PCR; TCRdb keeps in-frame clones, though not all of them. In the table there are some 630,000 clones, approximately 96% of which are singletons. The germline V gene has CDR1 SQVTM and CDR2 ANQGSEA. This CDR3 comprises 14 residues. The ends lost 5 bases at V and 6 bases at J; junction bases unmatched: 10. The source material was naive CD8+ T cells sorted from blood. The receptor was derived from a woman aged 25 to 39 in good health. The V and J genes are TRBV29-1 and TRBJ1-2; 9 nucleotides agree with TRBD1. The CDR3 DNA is TGCAGCGTTTTAACAGGGGGCGCTGACGATGGCTACACCTTC. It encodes CSVLTGGADDGYTF.